These T cell receptor beta chains were read from a single sample in a study of T cell responses to AZD1222 COVID-19 vaccine. Assay used: immunoSEQ multiplex PCR; TCRdb lists only in-frame clones, some missing. The sample contains approximately 140,000 clones, roughly nine tenths of which appear only once. The sample in question was peripheral blood, obtained 28 days after the second AZD1222 dose. Source of these receptors: an adult who received the AZD1222 COVID-19 vaccine. The CDR3 runs from the conserved cysteine through the conserved F or W. The order of the fields is clone size, D gene, V gene, J gene, CDR3 DNA, CDR3 protein. The D gene is left open where the match is weak. Some rows have no size entry. The others give once, few or many, or a class for an expanded clone.

.,.,TRBV28,TRBJ2-4,TGTGCCAGCAGTCCCAGAAACATTCAGTACTTC,CASSPRNIQYF
.,TRBD2,TRBV28,TRBJ2-3,TGTGCCAGCATAACCTCTAGCGGGAAGGATACGCAGTATTTT,CASITSSGKDTQYF
.,.,TRBV27,TRBJ1-1,TGTGCCAGCAGGAACAGGGCAGTGAACACTGAAGCTTTCTTT,CASRNRAVNTEAFF
.,.,TRBV5-1,TRBJ2-5,TGCGCCAGCAAGCGGACTCCCCAAGAGACCCAGTACTTC,CASKRTPQETQYF
.,.,TRBV15,TRBJ1-2,TGTGCCACCAACCGAGGACCGACTAACTATGGCTACACCTTC,CATNRGPTNYGYTF
.,.,TRBV7-8,TRBJ1-5,TGTGCCAGCAGCTTGGAGGGTTTTAGCAATCAGCCCCAGCATTTT,CASSLEGFSNQPQHF
.,.,TRBV3-1/TRBV3-2,TRBJ2-1,TGTGCCAGCAGCCCCCCATATGGTAAACAGAATGAGCAGTTCTTC,CASSPPYGKQNEQFF
.,TRBD1,TRBV20-1,TRBJ1-5,TGCAGTGCTAGTGGTGACAGGGGGACGAGGAGCAATCAGCCCCAGCATTTT,CSASGDRGTRSNQPQHF
.,.,TRBV10-3,TRBJ1-4,TGTGCCATCAGGGGCATAGAGGAAAAACTGTTTTTT,CAIRGIEEKLFF
.,.,TRBV11-2,TRBJ2-3,TGTGCCAGCAGCTACAGGGTTGATACGCAGTATTTT,CASSYRVDTQYF
.,TRBD1,TRBV27,TRBJ1-1,TGTGCCAGCAGCAACACTCAGGGGGGTGTCGTGGCTGAAGCTTTCTTT,CASSNTQGGVVAEAFF
.,.,TRBV10-2,TRBJ2-5,TGCGCCAGCAGTGACCGGTCGACAGCCCAAGAGACCCAGTACTTC,CASSDRSTAQETQYF
.,.,TRBV4-1,TRBJ2-5,TGCGCCAGCAGCCAAGGGGTGAACCAAGAGACCCAGTACTTC,CASSQGVNQETQYF
.,.,TRBV28,TRBJ2-3,TGTGCCAGCAGTTTATTAGCGGACACAGATACGCAGTATTTT,CASSLLADTDTQYF
.,.,TRBV30,TRBJ2-2,TGTGCTAACCGGGGGGCCGCTAACACCGGGGAGCTGTTTTTT,CANRGAANTGELFF
.,.,TRBV21-1,TRBJ1-6,TGTGCCAGCAGCAAAGAGGCAAGTGACAGGAGTATACCCAATTCACCCCTCCACTTT,CASSKEASDRSIPNSPLHF
.,TRBD2,TRBV9,TRBJ2-1,TGTGCCAGCAGCCCCTCCGGGACTACCTACAATGAGCAGTTCTTC,CASSPSGTTYNEQFF
.,.,TRBV5-8,TRBJ1-1,TGTGCCAGCAGCCCCCCGAATTCGAACACTGAAGCTTTCTTT,CASSPPNSNTEAFF
.,.,TRBV29-1,TRBJ2-7,TGCAGCGTCGGGGGTCGCCTCTCCTACGAGCAGTACTTC,CSVGGRLSYEQYF
.,.,TRBV27,TRBJ2-1,TGTGCCAGCAGTTTTAGCAATCATAACTACAATGAGCAGTTCTTC,CASSFSNHNYNEQFF
.,.,TRBV7-9,TRBJ1-6,TGTGCCAGCAGCTTAGAAAAACGAGGGGTTTCACCCCTCCACTTT,CASSLEKRGVSPLHF
.,TRBD1,TRBV29-1,TRBJ1-4,TGCAGCGTACAGGGGGCGGGGGAAAAACTGTTTTTT,CSVQGAGEKLFF
.,TRBD2,TRBV6-5,TRBJ2-7,TGTGCCAGCAGTTACTCGAGGACTAGCGGCACCTACGAGCAGTACTTC,CASSYSRTSGTYEQYF
.,.,TRBV2,TRBJ2-4,TGTGCCAGCAGGGAACCAGGAATTACCAAAAACATTCAGTACTTC,CASREPGITKNIQYF
.,.,TRBV7-2,TRBJ2-3,TGTGCCAGCAGCGACCAACTAGACACAGATACGCAGTATTTT,CASSDQLDTDTQYF
once,.,TRBV10-3,TRBJ2-6,TGTGCCACTACCCAAGGGGCATACTCTGGGGCCAACGTCCTGACTTTC,CATTQGAYSGANVLTF
.,.,TRBV6-4,TRBJ2-7,TGTGCCAAGCCCGCGTGGGACGGAAGCTACGAGCAGTACTTC,CAKPAWDGSYEQYF
.,.,TRBV19,TRBJ2-5,TGTGCCAGTAGAGGACTACCAGATCAAGAGACCCAGTACTTC,CASRGLPDQETQYF
.,.,TRBV7-9,TRBJ1-2,TGTGCCAGCAGCAAAGAAGCCACCCGGGGGACCTTC,CASSKEATRGTF
.,TRBD2,TRBV6-5,TRBJ2-2,TGTGCCAGCGGACCGACTAGCGGGAGAACCGGGGAGCTGTTTTTT,CASGPTSGRTGELFF
.,.,TRBV5-5,TRBJ1-2,TGTGCCAGCAGCTTGGGCTCGGGAGCCTATGGCTACACCTTC,CASSLGSGAYGYTF
.,.,TRBV14,TRBJ2-7,TGTGCCAGCAGCCAAGATCTAGTCCCGACCTACGAGCAGTACTTC,CASSQDLVPTYEQYF
.,TRBD2,TRBV5-1,TRBJ2-1,TGCGCCAGCAGCTTGGGACTAGCGGGAGTCACCTCCTACAATGAGCAGTTCTTC,CASSLGLAGVTSYNEQFF
.,.,TRBV5-4,TRBJ2-7,TGTGCCAGCAGCGAACAGAGGGAGCAGTACTTC,CASSEQREQYF
.,TRBD2,TRBV7-6,TRBJ2-7,TGTGCCAGCAGCTCTTACGCGGGAGGTCGCCCTGACGAGCAGTACTTC,CASSSYAGGRPDEQYF
once,.,TRBV27,TRBJ1-1,TGTGCCAGCAGATCAGGGAGGGCGACTGAAGCTTTCTTT,CASRSGRATEAFF
.,.,TRBV28,TRBJ2-2,TGTGCCAGCAGTTTATGGGGGAAGGAAACCGGGGAGCTGTTTTTT,CASSLWGKETGELFF
.,TRBD1,TRBV5-8,TRBJ1-5,TGTGCCAGCAGCACACCGACAGGGAATAGCAATCAGCCCCAGCATTTT,CASSTPTGNSNQPQHF
.,.,TRBV10-3,TRBJ1-1,TGTGCCATCAGCCCCCACCCGTCCGGGACGAGGAACACTGAAGCTTTCTTT,CAISPHPSGTRNTEAFF
.,.,TRBV15,TRBJ2-5,TGTGCCACCAGCAGAGACTCGGGATACCAAGAGACCCAGTACTTC,CATSRDSGYQETQYF
.,.,TRBV5-1,TRBJ2-7,TGCGCCAGCAGTTCCACGTCAGGGGGGCTCGAGCAGTACTTC,CASSSTSGGLEQYF
.,.,TRBV7-9,TRBJ1-5,TGTGCCAGCAGATCATCGGGGGGCGCAGGCAATCAGCCCCAGCATTTT,CASRSSGGAGNQPQHF
.,.,TRBV3-1/TRBV3-2,TRBJ2-4,TGTGCCAGCAGGGACGTCGGGGTCGCCAAAAACATTCAGTACTTC,CASRDVGVAKNIQYF
.,.,TRBV9,TRBJ2-3,TGTGCCAGCAGCGTAGTTGACAGCACAGATACGCAGTATTTT,CASSVVDSTDTQYF
.,.,TRBV27,TRBJ2-3,TGTGCCAGCAGTTTATCGAGTGCGGATACGCAGTATTTT,CASSLSSADTQYF
.,.,TRBV14,TRBJ1-2,TGTGCCAGCAGCCAAGTAAGGGGAGACTATGGCTACACCTTC,CASSQVRGDYGYTF
.,TRBD1,TRBV4-1,TRBJ1-3,TGCGCCAGCAGCCAAGATCCAGGGACAGCTGGAAACACCATATATTTT,CASSQDPGTAGNTIYF
.,.,TRBV27,TRBJ2-2,TGTGCCAGCAGTATGGTCAAAAACACCGGGGAGCTGTTTTTT,CASSMVKNTGELFF
.,TRBD2,TRBV15,TRBJ2-3,TGTGCCACCAGCAGAGGTTCTAGCGGTTCCTCAGATACGCAGTATTTT,CATSRGSSGSSDTQYF
.,.,TRBV3-1/TRBV3-2,TRBJ1-2,TGTGCCAGCAGCCAAGGAGCTACAGGCGGAGGCTACACCTTC,CASSQGATGGGYTF
.,.,TRBV20-1,TRBJ1-2,TGCAGTGCTATCCAGGGAGGAGGCTACACCTTC,CSAIQGGGYTF
.,.,TRBV2,TRBJ1-6,TGTGCCAGCAGTGAAGTCGGGGGGGCCTATAATTCACCCCTCCACTTT,CASSEVGGAYNSPLHF
.,.,TRBV7-9,TRBJ1-5,TGTGCCAGCAGTCAAACAACTTCGTACGGGGCCTATAGCAATCAGCCCCAGCATTTT,CASSQTTSYGAYSNQPQHF
few,.,TRBV29-1,TRBJ1-2,TGCAGCGCTACAGAGTCGGGGCTTTATGGCTACACCTTC,CSATESGLYGYTF
.,.,TRBV29-1,TRBJ1-4,TGCAGCGCTCAACGGGGTTCTGGGGAAAAACTGTTTTTT,CSAQRGSGEKLFF
.,.,TRBV6-5,TRBJ1-1,TGTGCCAGCGCCCGGGAGCTTGAAGCTTTCTTT,CASARELEAFF
.,.,TRBV6-6,TRBJ1-3,TGTGCCAGCAGTCTAAGTAGCAAGAGGGCCTCTGGAAACACCATATATTTT,CASSLSSKRASGNTIYF
.,TRBD1,TRBV7-9,TRBJ1-2,TGTGCCAGCAGCTCGCCAAGGACAGGGAACTATGGCTACACCTTC,CASSSPRTGNYGYTF
few,.,TRBV24-1,TRBJ2-3,TGTGCCACCAGTGATTTGCTGGACCCGCGAGCGGATAGCACAGATACGCAGTATTTT,CATSDLLDPRADSTDTQYF